One and the same sample provided the 11 T cell receptor beta chains below, sequenced in a study of blood T cell repertoires in COVID-19. Measured with immunoSEQ multiplex PCR; TCRdb has only the in-frame clones, and not every one. The sample records 63,000 or so clones, less than 85% being singletons. Sequenced sample: peripheral blood. Source of these receptors: a man older than 75 with active COVID-19.

The chain links TRBV5-5 to TRBJ2-3; 7 positions match TRBD2. In germline, CDR1 is SGHKS, CDR2 YYEKEE (reference sequence). This CDR3 comprises 14 residues. Trimming took 1 base from V and 1 from J; bases not matched to a gene: 0. This CDR3 reads CASSLTSGTDTQYF. The CDR3 DNA is TGTGCCAGCAGCTTGACTAGCGGCACAGATACGCAGTATTTT.

In DNA form, the CDR3 reads TGTGCCAGTAGTAAGGGGACAGAGACTGGAAACACCATATATTTT. This translates into CASSKGTETGNTIYF. The chain employs TRBV19 and TRBJ1-3, with TRBD1 matching over 7 bases. With V trimmed by 4 bases and J by 2 bases, 5 bases remained unmatched. The CDR3 extends over 15 amino acids. Germline V gives CDR1 LNHDA, CDR2 SQIVND (reference sequence).

This clone was counted a single time. The chain joins TRBV15 to TRBJ2-1; perhaps TRBD2 as D (5 bases). This CDR3 has 12 residues. Deletions cut 3 bases from V and 10 bases from J, with 10 bases between. Germline CDR1 is LNHNV and CDR2 is YYDKDF (reference sequence). The CDR3 region has the DNA TGTGCCACCAGCAGTTTCGGGGAGGAGCAGTTCTTC. This translates into CATSSFGEEQFF.

J is TRBJ1-3 and V is TRBV4-1, with D possibly being TRBD1 (5 bases). The germline CDR1 and CDR2 sequences are MGHRA and YSYEKL. The CDR3 sequence is 18 residues long. The V and J ends lost 2 bases and 0 bases respectively, with 17 bases between them. CDR3 nucleotides: TGCGCCAGCAGCCAATCGGAGGGACTGACCTACTCTGGAAACACCATATATTTT. As protein: CASSQSEGLTYSGNTIYF.

J is TRBJ2-1 and V is TRBV12-2; no check of the table's D call, TRBD1, against the DNA was made. TRBV12-2 constitutes a pseudogene. The CDR3 spans 15 residues. CDR3 in amino acids: CASRLVGTGEYEQFF. CDR3 nucleotides: TGTGCAAGTCGCTTAGTTGGGACAGGGGAATATGAGCAGTTCTTC.

CDR3 DNA: TGCGCCAGCAGCTTACAGGGATCCCTTAACTATGGCTACACCTTC. It translates to CASSLQGSLNYGYTF. This chain uses TRBV5-1 with TRBJ1-2, with D perhaps TRBD1 (6 bases). V dropped 2 bases and J dropped 1 base, with 12 bases sitting between them. CDR3 size: 15 residues. Per the germline V gene, CDR1 is SGHRS and CDR2 is YFSETQ.

The rearrangement joins TRBV12-5 to TRBJ1-6; TRBD1 agrees at 11 bases. CDR1 is LGHNT, CDR2 FRNRAP, per germline. The CDR3 totals 16 residues. With 4 bases clipped from V and 9 bases from J, the junction kept 8 bases outside the gene matches. CDR3 sequence: CASGWKAGTGGSPLHF. CDR3 nucleotide sequence: TGTGCTAGTGGTTGGAAAGCCGGGACAGGGGGTTCACCCCTCCACTTT.

CDR3 amino acids: CASSPREGTEAFF. In nucleotides, the CDR3 is TGTGCCAGCAGTCCTCGCGAGGGCACTGAAGCTTTCTTT. The chain has TRBV12-3 or TRBV12-4 and TRBJ1-1; D gene unclear. V shed 5 bases and J shed 4 bases, with 11 bases lying between them. CDR3 length: 13 residues.

The chain couples TRBV7-2 to TRBJ2-5; D is ambiguous. V lost 0 bases and J 7 bases, leaving 6 bases between the germline ends. Germline V gene lookup returns CDR1 SGHTA and CDR2 FQGNSA. This CDR3 contains 12 residues. CDR3 sequence: CASSLAAGTQYF. The DNA for the CDR3 is TGTGCCAGCAGCTTAGCAGCCGGGACCCAGTACTTC.

The rearrangement links TRBV5-1 to TRBJ1-4; no reliable D call. The ends were cut back, 4 bases at V and 3 bases at J, with 10 bases in the middle. Germline CDR1 SGHRS, CDR2 YFSETQ. The CDR3 is made up of 14 amino acids. In DNA, the CDR3 is TGCGCCAGCAGCAACGCGGGAGCTAATGAAAAACTGTTTTTT. The encoded protein is CASSNAGANEKLFF.

J is TRBJ1-2 and V is TRBV6-6, with 9 bases identical to TRBD1. In germline, CDR1 is MNHNY, CDR2 SVGAGI (reference sequence). The CDR3 covers 13 residues. Trimming at V came to 6 bases and at J to 3 bases, leaving 2 bases not matched to a gene. This chain's CDR3 is CASRGQGYYGYTF. The DNA for the CDR3 is TGTGCCAGCAGGGGACAGGGTTACTATGGCTACACCTTC.